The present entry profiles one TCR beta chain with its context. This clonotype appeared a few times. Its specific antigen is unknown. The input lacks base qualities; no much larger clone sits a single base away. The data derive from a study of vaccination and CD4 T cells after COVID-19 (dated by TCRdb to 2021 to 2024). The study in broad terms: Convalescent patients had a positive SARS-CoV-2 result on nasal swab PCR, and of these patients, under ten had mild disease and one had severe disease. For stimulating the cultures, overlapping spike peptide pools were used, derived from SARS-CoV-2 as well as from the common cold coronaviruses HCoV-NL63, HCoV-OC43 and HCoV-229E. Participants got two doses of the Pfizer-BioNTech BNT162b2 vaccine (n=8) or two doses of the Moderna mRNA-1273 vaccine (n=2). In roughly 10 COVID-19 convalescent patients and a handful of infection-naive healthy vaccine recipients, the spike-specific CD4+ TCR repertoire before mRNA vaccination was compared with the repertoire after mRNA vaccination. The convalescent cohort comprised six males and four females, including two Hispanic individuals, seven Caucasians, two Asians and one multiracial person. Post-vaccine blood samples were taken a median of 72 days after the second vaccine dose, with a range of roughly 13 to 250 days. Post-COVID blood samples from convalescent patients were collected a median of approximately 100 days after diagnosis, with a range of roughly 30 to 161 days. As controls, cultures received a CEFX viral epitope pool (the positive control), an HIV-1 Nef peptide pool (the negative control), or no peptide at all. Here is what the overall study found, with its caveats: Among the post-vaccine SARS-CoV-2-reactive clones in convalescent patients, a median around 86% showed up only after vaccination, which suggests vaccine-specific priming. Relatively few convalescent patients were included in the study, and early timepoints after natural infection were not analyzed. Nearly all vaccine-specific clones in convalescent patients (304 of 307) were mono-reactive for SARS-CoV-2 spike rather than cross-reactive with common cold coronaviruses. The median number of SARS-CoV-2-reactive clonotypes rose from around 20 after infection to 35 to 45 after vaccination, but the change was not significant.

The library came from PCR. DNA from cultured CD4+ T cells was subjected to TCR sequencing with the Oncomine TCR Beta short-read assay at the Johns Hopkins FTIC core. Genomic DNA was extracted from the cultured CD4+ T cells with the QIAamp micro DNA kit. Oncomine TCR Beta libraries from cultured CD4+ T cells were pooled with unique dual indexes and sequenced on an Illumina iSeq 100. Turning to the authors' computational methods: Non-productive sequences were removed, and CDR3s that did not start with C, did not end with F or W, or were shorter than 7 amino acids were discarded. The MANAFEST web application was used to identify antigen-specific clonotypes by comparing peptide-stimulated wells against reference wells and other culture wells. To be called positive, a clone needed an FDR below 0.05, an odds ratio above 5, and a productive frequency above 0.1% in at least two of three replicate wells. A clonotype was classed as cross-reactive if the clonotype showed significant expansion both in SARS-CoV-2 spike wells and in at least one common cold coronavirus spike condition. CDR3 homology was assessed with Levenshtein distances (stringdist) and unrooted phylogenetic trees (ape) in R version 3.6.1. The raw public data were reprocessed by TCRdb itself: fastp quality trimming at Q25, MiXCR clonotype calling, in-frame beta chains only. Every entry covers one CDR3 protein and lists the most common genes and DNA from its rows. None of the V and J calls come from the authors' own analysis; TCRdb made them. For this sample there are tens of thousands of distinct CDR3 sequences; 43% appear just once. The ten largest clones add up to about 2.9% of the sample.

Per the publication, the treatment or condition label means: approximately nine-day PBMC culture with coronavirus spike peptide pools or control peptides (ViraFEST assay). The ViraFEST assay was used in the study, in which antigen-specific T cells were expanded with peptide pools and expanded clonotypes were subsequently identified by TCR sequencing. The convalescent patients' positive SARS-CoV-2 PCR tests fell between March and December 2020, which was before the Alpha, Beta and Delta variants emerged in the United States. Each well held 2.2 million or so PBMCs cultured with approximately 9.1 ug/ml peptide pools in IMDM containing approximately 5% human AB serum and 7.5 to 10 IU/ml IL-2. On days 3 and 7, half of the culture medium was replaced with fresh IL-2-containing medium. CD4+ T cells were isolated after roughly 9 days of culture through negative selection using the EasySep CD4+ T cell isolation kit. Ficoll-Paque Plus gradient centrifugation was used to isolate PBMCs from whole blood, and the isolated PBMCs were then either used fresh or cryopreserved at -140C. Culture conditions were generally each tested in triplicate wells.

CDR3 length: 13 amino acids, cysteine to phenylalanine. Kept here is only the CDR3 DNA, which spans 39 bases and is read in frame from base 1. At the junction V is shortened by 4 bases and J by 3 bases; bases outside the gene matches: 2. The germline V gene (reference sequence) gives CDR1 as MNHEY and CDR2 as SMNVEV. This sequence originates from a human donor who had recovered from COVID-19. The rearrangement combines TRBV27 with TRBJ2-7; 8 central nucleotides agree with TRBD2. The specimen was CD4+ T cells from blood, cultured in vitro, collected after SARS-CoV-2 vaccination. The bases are TGTGCCAGCAGTTCGGGACTAGGCTACGAGCAGTACTTC. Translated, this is CASSSGLGYEQYF.